The sequence of this T cell receptor beta chain was determined in a study of graft-versus-host responses after intestinal transplantation. Looking at the study overall: Recipients obtained multivisceral, liver-intestinal, or isolated intestinal transplants. Induction with anti-thymocyte globulin, then tacrolimus and steroids for around three years, was given to all recipients. Study-wide results and limits: Subjects displaying graft-donor T cell macrochimerism possessed elevated graft-versus-host to host-versus-graft clonal ratios inside allografts. Detected in recipient marrow were GvH clones, some of which were first observed in ileum or blood.

The CDR3 contains 14 residues. CDR1 and CDR2 (germline): MNHEY, SVGAGI. V dropped 6 bases and J dropped 7; count of bases not matched to a gene: 6. Using immunoSEQ multiplex PCR, the repertoire was profiled, and TCRdb retains in-frame clones only, with some absent. Among 95,000 to 110,000 clones listed, 87% were seen once. In regard to this clone: The target antigen is unknown.

The sequence derives from a human donor who received an intestinal transplant. The chain combines TRBV6-5 with TRBJ1-1; TRBD1 matches at 12 bases. The material sequenced was unstimulated CD4+ T cells sorted from spleen or lymph node cells, taken before intestinal transplant. The CDR3 reads CASSPGTGGLEAFF. The CDR3 coding sequence is TGTGCCAGCAGCCCCGGGACAGGGGGCCTTGAAGCTTTCTTT.